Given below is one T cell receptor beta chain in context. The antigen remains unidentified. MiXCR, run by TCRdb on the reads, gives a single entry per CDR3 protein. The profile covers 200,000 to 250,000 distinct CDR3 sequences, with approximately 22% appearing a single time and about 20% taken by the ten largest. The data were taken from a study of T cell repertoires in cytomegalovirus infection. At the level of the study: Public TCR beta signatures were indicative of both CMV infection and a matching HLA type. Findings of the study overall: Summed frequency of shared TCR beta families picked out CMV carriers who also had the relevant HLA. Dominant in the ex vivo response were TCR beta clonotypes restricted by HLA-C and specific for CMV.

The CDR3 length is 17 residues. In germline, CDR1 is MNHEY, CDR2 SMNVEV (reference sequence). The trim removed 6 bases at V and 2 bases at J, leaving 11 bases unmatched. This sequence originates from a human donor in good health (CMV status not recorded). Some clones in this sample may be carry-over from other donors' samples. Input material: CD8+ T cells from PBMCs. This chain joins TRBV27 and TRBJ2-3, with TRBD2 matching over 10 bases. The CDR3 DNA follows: TGTGCCAGCAGCCGGCAGGCTAGCGGGGGCCCCACAGATACGCAGTATTTT. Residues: CASSRQASGGPTDTQYF.